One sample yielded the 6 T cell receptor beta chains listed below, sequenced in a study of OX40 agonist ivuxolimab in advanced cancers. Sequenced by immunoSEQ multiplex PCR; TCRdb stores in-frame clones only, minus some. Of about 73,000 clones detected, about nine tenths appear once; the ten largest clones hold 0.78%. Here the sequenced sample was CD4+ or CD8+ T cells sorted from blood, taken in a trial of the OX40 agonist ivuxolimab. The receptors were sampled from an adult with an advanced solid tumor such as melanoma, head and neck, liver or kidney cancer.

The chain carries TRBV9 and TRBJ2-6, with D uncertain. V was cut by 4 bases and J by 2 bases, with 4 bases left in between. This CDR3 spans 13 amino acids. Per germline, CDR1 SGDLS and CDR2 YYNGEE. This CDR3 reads CASSSTGANVLTF. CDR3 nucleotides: TGTGCCAGCAGCTCTACTGGGGCCAACGTCCTGACTTTC. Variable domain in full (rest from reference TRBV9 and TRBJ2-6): DSGVTQTPKHLITATGQRVTLRCSPRSGDLSVYWYQQSLDQGLQFLIQYYNGEERAKGNILERFSAQQFPDLHSELNLSSLELGDSALYFCASSSTGANVLTFGAGSRLTVL.

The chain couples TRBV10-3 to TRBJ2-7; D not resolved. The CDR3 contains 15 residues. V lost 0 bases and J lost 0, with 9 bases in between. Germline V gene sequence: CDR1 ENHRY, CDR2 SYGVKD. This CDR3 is CAISESDASSYEQYF. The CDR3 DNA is TGTGCCATCAGTGAGTCGGATGCCTCCTCCTACGAGCAGTACTTC.

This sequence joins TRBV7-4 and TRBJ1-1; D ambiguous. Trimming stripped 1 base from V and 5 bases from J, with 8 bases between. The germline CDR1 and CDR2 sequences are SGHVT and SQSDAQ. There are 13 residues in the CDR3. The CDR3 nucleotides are TGTGCCAGCAGCTTAGACGGATCTACTGAAGCTTTCTTT. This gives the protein CASSLDGSTEAFF.

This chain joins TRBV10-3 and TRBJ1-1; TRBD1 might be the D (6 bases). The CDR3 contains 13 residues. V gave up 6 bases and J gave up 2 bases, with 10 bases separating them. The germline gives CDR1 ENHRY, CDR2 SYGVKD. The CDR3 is CAIRTGQNTEAFF. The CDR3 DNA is TGTGCCATCAGAACAGGGCAAAACACTGAAGCTTTCTTT.

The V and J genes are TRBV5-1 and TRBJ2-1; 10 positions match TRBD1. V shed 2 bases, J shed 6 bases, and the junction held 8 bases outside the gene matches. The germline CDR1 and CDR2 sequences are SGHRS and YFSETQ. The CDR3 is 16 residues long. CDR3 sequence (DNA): TGCGCCAGCAGCTTAATAACCGGGACAGGGGTCAATGAGCAGTTCTTC. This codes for CASSLITGTGVNEQFF.

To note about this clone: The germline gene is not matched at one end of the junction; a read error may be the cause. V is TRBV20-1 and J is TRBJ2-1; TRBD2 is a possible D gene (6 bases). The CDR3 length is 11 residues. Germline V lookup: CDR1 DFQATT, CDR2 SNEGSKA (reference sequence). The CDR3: CSAPISGYILF. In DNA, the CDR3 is TGCAGTGCACCTATTAGCGGCTACATCCTCTTC.